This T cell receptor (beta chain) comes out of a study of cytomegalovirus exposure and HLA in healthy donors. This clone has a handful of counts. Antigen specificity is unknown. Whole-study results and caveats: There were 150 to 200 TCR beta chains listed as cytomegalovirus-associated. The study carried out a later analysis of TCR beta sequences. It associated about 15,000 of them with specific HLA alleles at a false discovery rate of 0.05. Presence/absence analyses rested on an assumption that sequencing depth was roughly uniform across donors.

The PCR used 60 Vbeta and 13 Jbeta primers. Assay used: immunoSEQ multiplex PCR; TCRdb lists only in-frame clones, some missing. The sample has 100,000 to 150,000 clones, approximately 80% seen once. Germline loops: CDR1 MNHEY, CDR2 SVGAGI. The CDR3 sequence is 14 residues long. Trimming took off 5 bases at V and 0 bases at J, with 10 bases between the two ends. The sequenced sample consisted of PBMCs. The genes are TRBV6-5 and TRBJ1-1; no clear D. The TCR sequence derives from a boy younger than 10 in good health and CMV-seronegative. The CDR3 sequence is CASSHLGMNTEAFF. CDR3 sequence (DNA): TGTGCCAGCAGTCACCTCGGGATGAACACTGAAGCTTTCTTT.